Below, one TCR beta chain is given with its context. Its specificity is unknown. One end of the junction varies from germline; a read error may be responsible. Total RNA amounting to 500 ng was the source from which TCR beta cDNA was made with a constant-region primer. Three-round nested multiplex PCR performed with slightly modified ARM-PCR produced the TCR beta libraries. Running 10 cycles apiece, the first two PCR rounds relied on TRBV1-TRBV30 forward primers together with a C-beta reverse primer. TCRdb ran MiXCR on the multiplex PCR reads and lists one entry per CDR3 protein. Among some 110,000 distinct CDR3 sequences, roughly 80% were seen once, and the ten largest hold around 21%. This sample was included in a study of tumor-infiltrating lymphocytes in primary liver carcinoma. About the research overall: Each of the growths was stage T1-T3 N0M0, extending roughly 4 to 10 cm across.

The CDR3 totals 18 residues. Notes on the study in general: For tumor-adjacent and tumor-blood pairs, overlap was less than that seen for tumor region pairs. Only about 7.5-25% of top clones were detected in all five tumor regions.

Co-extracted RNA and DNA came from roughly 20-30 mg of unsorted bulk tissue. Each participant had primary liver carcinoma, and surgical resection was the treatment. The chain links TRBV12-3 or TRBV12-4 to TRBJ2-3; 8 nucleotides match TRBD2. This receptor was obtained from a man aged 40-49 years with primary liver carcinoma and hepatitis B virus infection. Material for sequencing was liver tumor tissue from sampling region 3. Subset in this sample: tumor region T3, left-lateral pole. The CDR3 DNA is TGTGTCAGCAGCAAAACCCCGGGACTAGAGGGAGGGCCAGATACGCAGTATTTT. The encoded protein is CVSSKTPGLEGGPDTQYF.